The 29 T cell receptor beta chains below all came from one sample that was sequenced in a study of blood T cell repertoires in COVID-19. TCRdb keeps only in-frame clones here, not all; method: immunoSEQ multiplex PCR. The sample carries approximately 62,000 clones, about 90% recorded once. Sequencing was performed on peripheral blood. These receptors were collected from a man in his sixties with acute or convalescent COVID-19.

This sequence joins TRBV28 and TRBJ1-2; no clear D. The germline V gene has CDR1 MDHEN and CDR2 SYDVKM. This CDR3 contains 12 residues. The V end was cut by 4 bases, the J end by 2 bases, with 5 bases between. In DNA, the CDR3 is TGTGCCAGCAGTTCGAGCAACTATGGCTACACCTTC. Translated, it gives CASSSSNYGYTF.

The V gene is TRBV30, the J gene TRBJ2-4, with 7 bases aligning to TRBD1. Germline CDR1 and CDR2: GTSNPN and SVGIG (reference sequence). The CDR3 covers 14 residues. V lost 1 base to trimming and J lost 2 bases; unmatched junction nucleotides: 2. CDR3 nucleotides: TGTGCCTGGAGTGAACAGGGGCCCAAAAACATTCAGTACTTC. It is translated as CAWSEQGPKNIQYF.

The chain is built from TRBV5-8 and TRBJ2-1, with D possibly being TRBD1 (6 bases). Per germline, CDR1 SGHTS and CDR2 YDEGEE. This CDR3 has 12 amino acids. Trimming shortened V by 4 bases and J by 6 bases, and 8 bases separated the two germline ends. The CDR3 protein is CASSTGINEQFF. CDR3 nucleotides: TGTGCCAGCAGCACAGGGATCAATGAGCAGTTCTTC.

V is TRBV15 and J is TRBJ1-1; 7 bases align to TRBD1. The CDR3 loop spans 16 amino acids. V lost 1 base and J lost 2; bases outside the gene matches: 7. In germline, CDR1 is LNHNV, CDR2 YYDKDF (reference sequence). In nucleotides, the CDR3 is TGTGCCACCAGCAGAGGGCCACAGGGGTTTAACACTGAAGCTTTCTTT. Its protein is CATSRGPQGFNTEAFF. Full variable domain (missing parts from reference TRBV15 and TRBJ1-1): DAMVIQNPRYQVTQFGKPVTLSCSQTLNHNVMYWYQQKSSQAPKLLFHYYDKDFNNEADTPDNFQSRRPNTSFCFLDIRSPGLGDTAMYLCATSRGPQGFNTEAFFGQGTRLTVV.

The chain joins TRBV5-1 to TRBJ2-3; 7 bases agree with TRBD2. CDR3 length: 18 amino acids. J was trimmed by 0 bases and V by 0 bases; bases with no gene match: 10. CDR1 and CDR2 from the germline V gene are SGHRS and YFSETQ. This CDR3 is CASSLASSGTLSTDTQYF. CDR3 coding DNA: TGCGCCAGCAGCTTGGCCTCTAGCGGAACCCTGAGCACAGATACGCAGTATTTT.

The genes are TRBV4-3 and TRBJ2-3; maybe TRBD1 (6 bases). The length of the CDR3 is 18 residues. Germline lookup yields CDR1 LGHNA and CDR2 YSLEER. Trimming stripped 0 bases from V and 0 bases from J, with 16 bases between. The CDR3 reads CASSQDLGTTPSTDTQYF. CDR3 DNA sequence: TGCGCCAGCAGCCAAGATCTCGGGACAACTCCTAGCACAGATACGCAGTATTTT.

This clone appeared a single time. This chain links TRBV6-5 with TRBJ1-1; D gene ambiguous. V was shortened by 6 bases and J by 4 bases, with 12 bases between the two germline ends. The germline V gene has CDR1 MNHEY and CDR2 SVGAGI. The CDR3 loop spans 13 amino acids. The CDR3 DNA reads as TGTGCCAGCAGGGTGAGCATCCCCACTGAAGCTTTCTTT. It is translated as CASRVSIPTEAFF.

This rearrangement joins TRBV5-4 to TRBJ2-3; 9 bases line up with TRBD1. Germline trimming cut 4 bases from V and 4 bases from J; bases unmatched to any gene: 10. The length of the CDR3 is 16 residues. Germline-derived CDR1 and CDR2 are SGHNT and YYREEE (reference sequence). The CDR3 nucleotides read TGTGCCAGCAGCCGAGGCCGGGACAGGGAAGCAGATACGCAGTATTTT. This encodes CASSRGRDREADTQYF.

This chain links TRBV6-6 with TRBJ1-4; D not certain. The CDR3 spans 13 residues. Germline CDR1 and CDR2: MNHNY and SVGAGI (reference sequence). The ends were cut back, 7 bases at V and 8 bases at J, with 14 bases in the middle. In nucleotides, the CDR3 is TGTGCCAGCAAGCCCTCCATGGGCGAAAAACTGTTTTTT. Amino acid sequence: CASKPSMGEKLFF.

This chain joins TRBV28 and TRBJ2-5; D is undetermined. This CDR3 is 13 amino acids long. The ends were cut back, 3 bases at V and 5 bases at J, with 10 bases in the middle. Germline CDR1 is MDHEN and CDR2 is SYDVKM. The CDR3 DNA follows: TGTGCCAGCAGTTTTGAGTCCTTCGAGACCCAGTACTTC. Protein product: CASSFESFETQYF. The entire variable domain, with the rest obtained from reference TRBV28 and TRBJ2-5, is as follows: DVKVTQSSRYLVKRTGEKVFLECVQDMDHENMFWYRQDPGLGLRLIYFSYDVKMKEKGDIPEGYSVSREKKERFSLILESASTNQTSMYLCASSFESFETQYFGPGTRLLVL.

V and J are TRBV6-5 and TRBJ1-3, with 10 positions matching TRBD1. CDR1 and CDR2 (germline): MNHEY, SVGAGI. After removal of 0 bases from V and 2 bases from J, the junction contained 1 base not matched to a gene. CDR3 length: 16 amino acids. The CDR3 DNA is TGTGCCAGCAGTTACTCGGGACAGGGGACTGGAAACACCATATATTTT. Its protein is CASSYSGQGTGNTIYF.

The chain is built from TRBV9 and TRBJ1-1; possible D gene TRBD1, 6 bases. The V end lost 1 base, the J end lost 4 bases, and 11 bases lay between the germline ends. The CDR3 covers 14 residues. Germline V gives CDR1 SGDLS, CDR2 YYNGEE. The CDR3 DNA follows: TGTGCCAGCAGCGTACGACAGGCAAGCACTGAAGCTTTCTTT. Its protein product is CASSVRQASTEAFF.

The chain combines TRBV27 with TRBJ2-3, with a weak D call TRBD2 (7 bases). V lost 6 bases to trimming and J lost 6 bases, with 19 bases between them. The CDR3 length is 15 residues. CDR1 and CDR2 from the germline V gene are MNHEY and SMNVEV (reference sequence). This CDR3 is CASRGGGGAPDTQYF. CDR3 coding DNA: TGTGCCAGCAGGGGTGGGGGGGGCGCCCCGGATACGCAGTATTTT.

The J gene is TRBJ2-7, the V gene TRBV27, with D possibly TRBD1 on 6 matching bases. V was pared by 6 bases and J by 7 bases, with 16 bases between. Germline lookup yields CDR1 MNHEY and CDR2 SMNVEV (reference sequence). The CDR3 contains 13 residues. The CDR3 DNA sequence: TGTGCCAGCAGCCAGACAGGTCTGGGGGAGCAGTACTTC. This translates into CASSQTGLGEQYF.

The gene calls are TRBV24-1 and TRBJ2-3, with D tentatively TRBD1 (6 bases). This CDR3 is 16 amino acids long. CDR1 KGHDR and CDR2 SFDVKD come from the germline V gene. V lost 4 bases, J lost 3 bases, and 16 bases lay in between. The CDR3 nucleotides read TGTGCCACCAGTGAAGCGACAGGTTACGTGACAGATACGCAGTATTTT. This gives the protein CATSEATGYVTDTQYF.

This clone was observed a single time. The junction departs from germline at one end; a sequencing error may be responsible. This rearrangement joins TRBV18 to TRBJ1-2, with 7 nucleotides matching TRBD1. The CDR3 loop spans 14 amino acids. Per germline, CDR1 KGHSH and CDR2 LQKENI. The CDR3 DNA is TGTGCCAGCTCACTGGCGACAGGGAGGTTGCCTCTTCGCTTC. Encoded protein: CASSLATGRLPLRF.

The chain combines TRBV18 with TRBJ2-1, with 10 positions matching TRBD1. This CDR3 region has 16 residues. The V and J ends lost 3 bases and 8 bases, in that order; junction bases with no gene match: 10. Germline V gene sequence: CDR1 KGHSH, CDR2 LQKENI. CDR3 protein: CASSPYDRGREDEQFF. The DNA of the CDR3 is TGTGCCAGCTCACCCTACGACAGGGGGCGCGAGGATGAGCAGTTCTTC.

This rearrangement joins TRBV6-4 to TRBJ2-3, with 7 bases matching TRBD2. The CDR3 has 14 amino acids. Germline CDR1 and CDR2: MRHNA and SNTAGT. The ends lost 4 bases at V and 1 base at J; junction bases unmatched: 2. The CDR3 loop reads CASSGGLGTDTQYF. CDR3 DNA sequence: TGTGCCAGCAGTGGCGGACTAGGCACAGATACGCAGTATTTT.

This chain links TRBV5-1 with TRBJ2-3, with a tentative D call TRBD2 (6 bases). V was shortened by 0 bases and J by 2 bases, with 13 bases between the two germline ends. Germline assignment: CDR1 SGHRS and CDR2 YFSETQ. The CDR3 loop spans 16 amino acids. CDR3 DNA sequence: TGCGCCAGCAGCTTGGGGCTTGCGGGGCACACAGATACGCAGTATTTT. Protein sequence: CASSLGLAGHTDTQYF.

This clone was found once. V gene TRBV13 combines with J gene TRBJ2-3; 12 nucleotides agree with TRBD2. The V segment lost 1 base and the J segment 0 bases; nucleotides outside the gene matches: 11. The CDR3 runs 20 residues. Germline V CDR1 and CDR2: PRHDT, FYEKMQ (reference sequence). CDR3 DNA sequence: TGTGCCAGCAGCTTAGCTCTAGCGGGAGGGCCACGGCAGAGCACAGATACGCAGTATTTT. Amino acids: CASSLALAGGPRQSTDTQYF.

The chain recombines TRBV30 with TRBJ1-5; D ambiguous. This CDR3 has 15 residues. Germline V gene sequence: CDR1 GTSNPN, CDR2 SVGIG (reference sequence). V lost 1 base to trimming and J lost 5 bases, with 15 bases between them. The CDR3 region is CAWSAGRQAYQPQHF. DNA of the CDR3: TGTGCCTGGAGTGCCGGTAGGCAGGCCTATCAGCCCCAGCATTTT.

The rearrangement links TRBV6-5 to TRBJ1-3; no clear D gene. Germline lookup yields CDR1 MNHEY and CDR2 SVGAGI. This CDR3 has 15 residues. Trimming removed 5 bases from V and 2 bases from J, with 13 bases in between. The CDR3 sequence: CASSPRRRTGNTIYF. The CDR3 bases are TGTGCCAGCAGTCCCCGGAGGCGCACTGGAAACACCATATATTTT.

The chain employs TRBV3-1 (or the pseudogene TRBV3-2) and TRBJ2-1; 12 nucleotides line up with TRBD2. The CDR3 runs to 16 residues. In germline, CDR1 is LGHDT, CDR2 YNNKEL (reference sequence). V trimming: 4 bases; J trimming: 4 bases; junction bases outside the gene matches: 5. CDR3 protein: CASSRQLAGGYNEQFF. CDR3 coding DNA: TGTGCCAGCAGCCGGCAACTAGCGGGAGGATACAATGAGCAGTTCTTC.

The gene calls are TRBV5-4 and TRBJ1-2, with 9 bases lining up with TRBD1. Trimming cost V 4 bases and J 6 bases; bases outside gene matches: 7. The CDR3 runs to 14 residues. Looked up from germline, CDR1 is SGHNT and CDR2 is YYREEE (reference sequence). CDR3 residues: CASSPTGGTHGYTF. The CDR3 DNA reads as TGTGCCAGCAGCCCGACAGGGGGGACTCATGGCTACACCTTC.

This rearrangement joins TRBV25-1 to TRBJ2-3, with 9 positions matching TRBD2. The CDR3 has 16 residues. Germline CDR1 MGHDK, CDR2 SYGVNS. The junction had 6 bases not matched to a gene; V was cut back by 5 bases and J by 0 bases. CDR3: CASSSGLALSTDTQYF. The CDR3 nucleotides are TGTGCCAGCAGTTCCGGACTAGCGCTAAGCACAGATACGCAGTATTTT.

The V call is TRBV10-1, the J call TRBJ2-5; a possible D gene is TRBD1 (6 bases). V was trimmed by 2 bases and J by 5 bases, leaving 12 bases between them. In germline, CDR1 is WNHNN, CDR2 SYGVQD (reference sequence). CDR3 size: 14 residues. Here the CDR3 DNA reads TGCGCCAGCAGTGAGCAGGGGAGAGGGGAGACCCAGTACTTC. This sequence encodes CASSEQGRGETQYF.

This clone was seen a single time. The rearrangement uses TRBV11-3 and TRBJ2-2; the D is unclear. Germline CDR1 reads SGHNT; CDR2 reads YENEEA. The CDR3 spans 11 residues. Deletions cut 4 bases from V and 7 bases from J, with 4 bases between. CDR3 coding DNA: TGTGCCAGCAGCTCGTACGGGGAGCTGTTTTTT. Residues: CASSSYGELFF.

The chain has TRBV24-1 and TRBJ2-1, with 7 nucleotides matching TRBD1. J lost 4 bases, V lost 5 bases, and 4 bases had no gene match. The length of the CDR3 is 14 residues. Germline CDR1 reads KGHDR; CDR2 reads SFDVKD. This CDR3 reads CATSGRTGYNEQFF. CDR3 bases: TGTGCCACCAGTGGAAGGACAGGATACAATGAGCAGTTCTTC.

The chain combines TRBV5-4 with TRBJ2-1, with 7 bases that match TRBD2. The CDR3 extends over 14 amino acids. V lost 2 bases to trimming and J lost 6 bases; unmatched junction nucleotides: 5. Germline V gene lookup returns CDR1 SGHNT and CDR2 YYREEE (reference sequence). The CDR3 region has the DNA TGTGCCAGCAGCTTTGGAGGGAGGGTCAATGAGCAGTTCTTC. Translated, it gives CASSFGGRVNEQFF.